This TCR beta chain is drawn from a study of blood T cell repertoires in COVID-19 (dated by TCRdb to the early 2020s). At the level of the whole study: Collaborator samples came from the United States, Italy and Spain and covered acute and convalescent phases of COVID-19. A de-identified subject ID, COVID-19 status, age in years and sex were almost always included in the sample metadata. The dataset comprised deeply sampled blood TCRbeta repertoires from subjects exposed to, actively infected with, or recovered from COVID-19. Where available, HLA class I and class II types were taken from metadata supplied by the sample provider and were not determined by assay-based typing. Samples came from the ongoing ImmuneRACE study (first 160 participants) plus 1,254 subjects from 6 global collaborators. The material from the prospective study consisted of cDNA or gDNA derived from T cells, B-cell-depleted T cells, or PBMCs. The repertoires were made available in a free public database intended to serve as a resource for research on the immune response to SARS-CoV-2. Summary of the overall study and its limitations: The amount of clinical and demographic metadata varied by source and participant and was provided uncurated.

The germline V gene (reference sequence) gives CDR1 as MNHNY and CDR2 as SVGAGI. The CDR3, from cysteine to phenylalanine, totals 14 residues. The read is trimmed to its CDR3 DNA, 42 bases read in frame from base 1. The junction carries 14 bases between V and J, which are trimmed by 5 bases and 7 bases respectively. Collaborating institutions collected whole blood in K2EDTA tubes following their own protocols. For TCRbeta analysis, collaborators shipped samples in one of three forms: frozen whole blood, isolated PBMCs, or DNA extracted from either of those sample types. TCRbeta CDR3 regions were amplified from genomic DNA by means of the immunoSEQ Assay, a bias-controlled multiplex PCR. In the source study's methods: Nucleated cell counts per sample were estimated from amplification of reference gene primers within the assay. Sequence reads were collapsed and filtered to measure the absolute abundance of every unique TCRbeta CDR3 rearrangement. For each sample, productive Simpson clonality was calculated as the square root of Simpson's diversity index over productive rearrangements. TCRdb re-hosts the immuneACCESS table, in-frame sequences only. Its copies lack some clones; in the studies checked, an unresolved V gene accounts for under half of them, and the cause for the rest is not known. That table furnishes V, J and clone size, whereas the DNA furnished D and trimming. In all, the sample holds roughly 250,000 clones, and approximately 86% of those were seen once. The biggest ten clones account for roughly 4.9% of the sample.

Note on this clone: Its antigen remains unidentified. No qualities accompany the bases; no much larger clone lies one base away.

The sequence joins TRBV6-6 to TRBJ1-4; the best D guess is TRBD1, with 5 bases matching. What was sequenced was peripheral blood. The source is a woman aged 80 or over with active or convalescent COVID-19. The DNA reads TGTGCCAGCAGTGACCGGGGGGGTGGTGAAAAACTGTTTTTT. Its protein product is CASSDRGGGEKLFF.